What follows are 30 T cell receptor beta chains derived from one specimen sequenced in a study of blood T cell repertoires in COVID-19. The repertoire was sequenced with immunoSEQ multiplex PCR; TCRdb's copy has only in-frame clones and lacks some. The sample yields roughly 260,000 clones, about 80% seen once. Sequenced: peripheral blood. The origin of the receptors is a woman older than 75 with active or convalescent COVID-19.

This sequence joins TRBV18 and TRBJ1-3; no reliable D call. Germline CDR1 reads KGHSH; CDR2 reads LQKENI. Trimming shortened V by 0 bases and J by 3 bases, and 9 bases separated the two germline ends. The CDR3 runs to 15 residues. The CDR3 bases are TGTGCCAGCTCACCACCGGGCAGAAATGGAAACACCATATATTTT. Translation gives CASSPPGRNGNTIYF.

The CDR3 spells CASSRNRRTGYPYEQYF. For the CDR3, the DNA is TGTGCCAGCAGCCGAAATAGGAGGACAGGGTATCCTTACGAGCAGTACTTC. J is TRBJ2-7 and V is TRBV11-2; 8 bases fit TRBD1. Germline V gene sequence: CDR1 SGHAT, CDR2 FQNNGV. The CDR3 is 17 amino acids. With 5 bases clipped from V and 4 bases from J, the junction kept 16 bases outside the gene matches.

V usage is TRBV6-5 and J usage is TRBJ2-7, with 10 nucleotides matching TRBD1. V shed 2 bases and J 6 bases; nucleotides not matched to a gene: 4. Germline CDR1 and CDR2: MNHEY and SVGAGI. This CDR3 is 14 amino acids long. CDR3 bases: TGTGCCAGCAGTTACGGGACAGGGGCTGGCGAGCAGTACTTC. This encodes CASSYGTGAGEQYF.

The chain employs TRBV6-5 and TRBJ1-1, with 8 bases aligning to TRBD1. Germline lookup yields CDR1 MNHEY and CDR2 SVGAGI. With 0 bases clipped from V and 5 bases from J, the junction kept 8 bases outside the gene matches. The CDR3 contains 16 residues. The CDR3 loop is CASSYSTGNRGTEAFF. In DNA, the CDR3 is TGTGCCAGCAGTTACTCGACAGGGAACAGGGGGACTGAAGCTTTCTTT.

The rearrangement joins TRBV2 to TRBJ1-6, with D perhaps TRBD1 (6 bases). The CDR3 covers 15 residues. V lost 7 bases and J lost 0, with 10 bases in between. Germline CDR1 reads SNHLY; CDR2 reads FYNNEI. The CDR3 sequence is CASTGQSSYNSPLHF. As DNA, the CDR3 is TGTGCCAGCACTGGACAGAGCTCCTATAATTCACCCCTCCACTTT.

The chain recombines TRBV7-9 with TRBJ1-4; tentatively, D is TRBD1 (5 bases). Looked up from germline, CDR1 is SEHNR and CDR2 is FQNEAQ (reference sequence). There are 13 residues in the CDR3. V gave up 9 bases and J gave up 3 bases, with 11 bases separating them. DNA of the CDR3: TGTGCCAGGAAGACAGAATCTAATGAAAAACTGTTTTTT. It is translated as CARKTESNEKLFF.

This clone showed up just once. The junction shows a germline mismatch at one end, possibly a read error. The rearrangement joins TRBV5-1 to TRBJ2-7, with 10 bases matching TRBD1. The CDR3 sequence is 14 residues long. Germline CDR1 is SGHRS and CDR2 is YFSETQ. The CDR3 reads CASSPTGGPYEQYF. The CDR3 coding sequence is TGTGCCAGCAGCCCGACAGGGGGCCCCTACGAGCAGTACTTC. Based on the CDR3 plus reference TRBV5-1 and TRBJ2-7, the full variable domain is KAGVTQTPRYLIKTRGQQVTLSCSPISGHRSVSWYQQTPGQGLQFLFEYFSETQRNKGNFPGRFSGRQFSNSRSEMNVSTLELGDSALYLCASSPTGGPYEQYFGPGTRLTVT.

The chain combines TRBV10-2 with TRBJ1-6, with 7 nucleotides matching TRBD1. Germline V gene lookup returns CDR1 WSHSY and CDR2 SAAADI. The CDR3 spans 14 residues. Trimming at V came to 8 bases and at J to 6 bases, leaving 7 bases not matched to a gene. The CDR3 region is CASEPGQLNSPLHF. CDR3 in DNA: TGCGCCAGCGAACCGGGACAGCTTAATTCACCCCTCCACTTT.

V and J are TRBV28 and TRBJ1-1; D unresolved. The CDR3 spans 12 residues. Trimming cost V 2 bases and J 7 bases, with 8 bases left between them. Per germline, CDR1 MDHEN and CDR2 SYDVKM. The CDR3 bases are TGTGCCAGCAGTTTAGTACACCTTGAAGCTTTCTTT. Translation: CASSLVHLEAFF.

The V and J genes are TRBV2 and TRBJ1-2; TRBD1 agrees at 7 bases. Germline V lookup: CDR1 SNHLY, CDR2 FYNNEI. There are 14 residues in the CDR3. J lost 2 bases, V lost 8 bases, and 8 bases had no gene match. Here the CDR3 reads CASGGDRDNYGYTF. CDR3 bases: TGTGCCAGCGGAGGAGACAGGGACAACTATGGCTACACCTTC.

The rearrangement links TRBV5-5 to TRBJ1-1, with 11 positions matching TRBD1. The V segment lost 4 bases and the J segment 0 bases; nucleotides outside the gene matches: 8. Germline-derived CDR1 and CDR2 are SGHKS and YYEKEE (reference sequence). This CDR3 spans 17 amino acids. The CDR3 sequence: CASSTGQGAGMNTEAFF. CDR3 bases: TGTGCCAGCAGCACCGGACAGGGGGCTGGGATGAACACTGAAGCTTTCTTT.

This rearrangement joins TRBV6-5 to TRBJ2-7; TRBD1 is a possible D gene (5 bases). The CDR3 length is 14 residues. Germline V gives CDR1 MNHEY, CDR2 SVGAGI. The V end was cut by 3 bases, the J end by 5 bases, with 14 bases between. The CDR3 protein is CASSYMGLLNEQYF. CDR3 sequence (DNA): TGTGCCAGCAGTTATATGGGGCTCTTGAACGAGCAGTACTTC.

The chain links TRBV19 to TRBJ1-5; weak D call: TRBD1 (6 bases). Between the trimmed V and J ends, which lost 10 bases and 0 bases, there was a span of 19 bases. Germline values: CDR1 LNHDA, CDR2 SQIVND (reference sequence). The CDR3 is made up of 16 amino acids. CDR3 protein: CATDFRTAYSNQPQHF. The CDR3, as DNA: TGTGCCACAGACTTCCGGACAGCCTATAGCAATCAGCCCCAGCATTTT.

The rearrangement uses TRBV5-4 and TRBJ1-6, with TRBD1 identical over 8 bases. V was clipped by 4 bases and J by 8 bases; unmatched bases: 14. Germline V CDR1 and CDR2: SGHNT, YYREEE (reference sequence). The CDR3 length is 17 residues. CDR3 sequence (DNA): TGTGCCAGCAGCGGGGGGACAGGCGGAGGGTCTTATTCACCCCTCCACTTT. It codes for CASSGGTGGGSYSPLHF.

This clone is a singleton in its sample. V is TRBV9 and J is TRBJ2-1; tentative D call: TRBD2 (5 bases). Trimming cost V 2 bases and J 2 bases, with 11 bases left between them. Germline V CDR1 and CDR2: SGDLS, YYNGEE. CDR3 size: 15 residues. The CDR3 loop is CASSVSGGTYNEQFF. For the CDR3, the DNA is TGTGCCAGCAGCGTTTCAGGAGGTACCTACAATGAGCAGTTCTTC.

The chain links TRBV2 to TRBJ2-1; D perhaps matches TRBD2 (6 bases). This CDR3 region has 13 residues. The germline V and J ends were trimmed by 7 bases and 10 bases, with 17 bases remaining between them. Germline CDR1 SNHLY, CDR2 FYNNEI. CDR3 residues: CASIGGTPGEQFF. DNA of the CDR3: TGTGCCAGCATTGGCGGGACCCCGGGCGAGCAGTTCTTC. Drawing the rest from reference TRBV2 and TRBJ2-1, the complete variable domain is EPEVTQTPSHQVTQMGQEVILRCVPISNHLYFYWYRQILGQKVEFLVSFYNNEISEKSEIFDDQFSVERPDGSNFTLKIRSTKLEDSAMYFCASIGGTPGEQFFGPGTRLTVL.

This clone was detected only a few times. The CDR3 sequence: CSVDKTRDRAYGYTF. In DNA form, the CDR3 reads TGCAGCGTTGACAAGACCCGGGACAGGGCTTATGGCTACACCTTC. The chain carries TRBV29-1 and TRBJ1-2; TRBD1 aligns across 9 bases. V gave up 3 bases and J gave up 5 bases; unmatched junction bases: 10. This CDR3 region has 15 residues. Germline loops: CDR1 SQVTM, CDR2 ANQGSEA.

This clone was seen a handful of times. The chain employs TRBV7-2 and TRBJ1-6; unclear D gene. V dropped 5 bases and J dropped 7 bases, with 12 bases sitting between them. The CDR3 runs 14 residues. Germline CDR1 SGHTA, CDR2 FQGNSA. This CDR3 reads CASSHREINSPLHF. DNA for the CDR3: TGTGCCAGCAGCCACCGGGAAATCAATTCACCCCTCCACTTT.

The chain is built from TRBV10-2 and TRBJ1-2, with unresolved D. Germline CDR1 is WSHSY and CDR2 is SAAADI. There are 15 residues in the CDR3. Trimming cost V 8 bases and J 3 bases, with 19 bases left between them. The CDR3 DNA is TGCGCCAGCCGTCACATGAGAGGGCGCGACTATGGCTACACCTTC. Protein sequence: CASRHMRGRDYGYTF.

This clone was observed once. This chain links TRBV2 with TRBJ1-5, with TRBD1 matching over 9 bases. This CDR3 spans 15 amino acids. CDR1 SNHLY and CDR2 FYNNEI come from the germline V gene. The V segment lost 4 bases and the J segment 7 bases; nucleotides outside the gene matches: 8. The DNA of the CDR3 is TGTGCCAGCAGTGGCCCGGGACAGGGAGAACAGCCCCAGCATTTT. It encodes CASSGPGQGEQPQHF.

This clone was found a few times. The chain is built from TRBV5-1 and TRBJ1-4; 10 bases match TRBD1. The germline CDR1 and CDR2 sequences are SGHRS and YFSETQ. Trimming removed 5 bases from V and 0 bases from J; junction bases left unmatched: 4. The CDR3 consists of 16 residues. The CDR3 nucleotides are TGCGCCAGCAGGACCGGGACAGGGGCAACTAATGAAAAACTGTTTTTT. Its translation is CASRTGTGATNEKLFF. The variable domain in full, completed from reference TRBV5-1 and TRBJ1-4, reads KAGVTQTPRYLIKTRGQQVTLSCSPISGHRSVSWYQQTPGQGLQFLFEYFSETQRNKGNFPGRFSGRQFSNSRSEMNVSTLELGDSALYLCASRTGTGATNEKLFFGSGTQLSVL.

This clone has a single count. The genes are TRBV28 and TRBJ1-6, with 7 bases matching TRBD1. Germline V CDR1 and CDR2: MDHEN, SYDVKM. CDR3 length: 14 residues. V lost 6 bases and J lost 5; bases outside the gene matches: 4. The CDR3, as DNA: TGTGCCAGCAGAACCGGGACAGATAATTCACCCCTCCACTTT. Encoded protein: CASRTGTDNSPLHF.

This clone is a singleton in its sample. The rearrangement links TRBV19 to TRBJ2-2, with TRBD1 as a possible D gene (6 bases). V lost 7 bases, J lost 0 bases, and 12 bases lay in between. The CDR3 has 15 amino acids. The germline gives CDR1 LNHDA, CDR2 SQIVND (reference sequence). The CDR3 here is CASKRGQTNTGELFF. CDR3 sequence (DNA): TGTGCCAGTAAGAGAGGACAGACGAACACCGGGGAGCTGTTTTTT.

This chain joins TRBV21-1 and TRBJ1-1. TRBV21-1 is shown as a pseudogene. CDR3 length equals 20 residues. As DNA, the CDR3 is TGTGCCAGCAGCAAAGCGCTAGGGTTCTTGGAGGTTTTGGGCTCACTAGAAGCTTTCTTT. This codes for CASSKALGFLEVLGSLEAFF.

The J gene is TRBJ1-5, the V gene TRBV2; the D gene is possibly TRBD1 (6 bases). CDR1 and CDR2 from the germline V gene are SNHLY and FYNNEI. CDR3 size: 15 residues. V dropped 3 bases and J dropped 5 bases, with 14 bases sitting between them. CDR3 in DNA: TGTGCCAGCAGTGATTGGGAACAGGGTGATCAGCCCCAGCATTTT. The encoded protein is CASSDWEQGDQPQHF.

The genes are TRBV5-5 and TRBJ2-3; weak D call: TRBD1 (5 bases). CDR3 length: 14 amino acids. Looked up from germline, CDR1 is SGHKS and CDR2 is YYEKEE (reference sequence). V dropped 3 bases and J dropped 3 bases, with 11 bases sitting between them. Here the CDR3 DNA reads TGTGCCAGCAGCTGGACATCAGGGACAGATACGCAGTATTTT. This codes for CASSWTSGTDTQYF.

The chain employs TRBV14 and TRBJ2-2, with 7 bases identical to TRBD1. V trimming: 2 bases; J trimming: 1 base; junction bases outside the gene matches: 4. The CDR3 is made up of 16 amino acids. Germline V CDR1 and CDR2: SGHDN, FVKESK. The CDR3 protein is CASSQSRTGNTGELFF. The CDR3, as DNA: TGTGCCAGCAGCCAATCAAGGACAGGGAACACCGGGGAGCTGTTTTTT.

The J gene is TRBJ1-1, the V gene TRBV7-2; D not certain. V lost 5 bases, J lost 5 bases, and 12 bases lay in between. This CDR3 is 13 amino acids long. The germline gives CDR1 SGHTA, CDR2 FQGNSA. The CDR3 bases are TGTGCCAGCAGCCCCCACGGGTTGACTGAAGCTTTCTTT. Its protein is CASSPHGLTEAFF.

V is TRBV11-3 and J is TRBJ2-1; TRBD2 agrees at 13 bases. This CDR3 is 15 amino acids long. J lost 8 bases, V lost 5 bases, and 6 bases had no gene match. The V gene's germline CDR1 is SGHNT and CDR2 YENEEA. Here the CDR3 DNA reads TGTGCCAGCAGCCACGGGACTAGCGGGAACTATGAGCAGTTCTTC. Its translation is CASSHGTSGNYEQFF. The full variable domain, its missing parts supplied by reference TRBV11-3 and TRBJ2-1, is EAGVVQSPRYKIIEKKQPVAFWCNPISGHNTLYWYLQNLGQGPELLIRYENEEAVDDSQLPKDRFSAERLKGVDSTLKIQPAELGDSAVYLCASSHGTSGNYEQFFGPGTRLTVL.

This chain uses TRBV3-1 (or the pseudogene TRBV3-2) with TRBJ1-6; no firm D call. Germline CDR1 and CDR2: LGHDT and YNNKEL (reference sequence). Trimming took 5 bases from V and 4 from J, leaving 15 bases between them. This CDR3 is 16 amino acids long. The CDR3 region has the DNA TGTGCCAGCAGCTCGGTTAACAGCCTTTATAATTCACCCCTCCACTTT. This sequence encodes CASSSVNSLYNSPLHF.